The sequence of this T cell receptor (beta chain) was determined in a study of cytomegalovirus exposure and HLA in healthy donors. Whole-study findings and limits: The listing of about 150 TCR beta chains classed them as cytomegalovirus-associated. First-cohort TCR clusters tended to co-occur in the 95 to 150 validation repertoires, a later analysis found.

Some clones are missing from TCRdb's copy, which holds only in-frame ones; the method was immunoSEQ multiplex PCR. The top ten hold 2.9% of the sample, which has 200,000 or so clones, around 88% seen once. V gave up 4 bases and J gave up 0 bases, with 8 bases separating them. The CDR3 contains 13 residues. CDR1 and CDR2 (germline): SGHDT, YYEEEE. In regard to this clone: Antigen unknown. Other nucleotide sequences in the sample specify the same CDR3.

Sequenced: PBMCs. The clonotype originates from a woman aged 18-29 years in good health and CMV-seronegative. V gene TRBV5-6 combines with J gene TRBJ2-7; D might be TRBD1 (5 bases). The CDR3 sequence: CASSLGASYEQYF. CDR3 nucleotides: TGTGCCAGCAGCCTTGGGGCCTCCTACGAGCAGTACTTC.